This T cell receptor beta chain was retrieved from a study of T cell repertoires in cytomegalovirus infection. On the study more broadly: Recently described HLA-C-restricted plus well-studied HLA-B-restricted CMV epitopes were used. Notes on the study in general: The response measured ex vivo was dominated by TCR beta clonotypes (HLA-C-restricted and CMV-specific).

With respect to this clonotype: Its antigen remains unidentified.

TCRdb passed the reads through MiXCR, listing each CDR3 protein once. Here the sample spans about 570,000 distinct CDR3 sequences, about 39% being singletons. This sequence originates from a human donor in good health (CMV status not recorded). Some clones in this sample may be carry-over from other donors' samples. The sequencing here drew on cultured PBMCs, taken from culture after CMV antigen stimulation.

CDR3 coding DNA: TGTGCCAGCAGTTTCCGAGCAAGCACTGAAGCTTTCTTT. Protein sequence: CASSFRASTEAFF. The chain has TRBV12-3 or TRBV12-4 and TRBJ1-1; D uncertain. Trimming took 3 bases from V and 4 from J, leaving 9 bases between them. The CDR3 is 13 amino acids.